Detailed here is one T cell receptor beta chain. Original analysis: Estimation of nucleated cell counts relied on the amplification of reference gene primers. Data came from immunoSEQ multiplex PCR; TCRdb stores just in-frame clones and leaves some out. D and trimming were read from the DNA, whereas the V and J calls and clone size are those reported in that table. The sample yields about 63,000 clones, around 80% seen once. The sample originates from a study of blood T cell repertoires in COVID-19. Looking at the study overall: Acute and convalescent COVID-19 specimens originated in the United States, Italy and Spain. T cells, B-cell-depleted T cells, or PBMCs supplied cDNA or gDNA.

The CDR3 loop spans 13 amino acids. Trimming shortened V by 3 bases and J by 1 base, and 6 bases separated the two germline ends. Germline values: CDR1 MNHEY, CDR2 SMNVEV (reference sequence). This receptor was obtained from a human donor in a cohort sampled during active COVID-19. The chain has TRBV27 and TRBJ1-1; D ambiguous. Sequencing used peripheral blood. In DNA, the CDR3 is TGTGCCAGCAGTTTTAGAACGAACACTGAAGCTTTCTTT. This codes for CASSFRTNTEAFF.